Detailed here is one T cell receptor beta chain. Its target is not known. The data are from a study of cytomegalovirus exposure and HLA in healthy donors. Study-wide points: TCR beta chains numbering more than 150 were designated cytomegalovirus-associated.

Both 60 Vbeta primers and 13 Jbeta primers went into the PCR. The repertoire was sequenced with immunoSEQ multiplex PCR; TCRdb's copy has only in-frame clones and lacks some. The sample comprises around 50,000 clones, roughly 75% of which are singletons, and around 8.1% rests with the top ten. This CDR3 contains 15 residues. V was clipped by 4 bases and J by 5 bases; unmatched bases: 8. Germline V gives CDR1 PRHDT, CDR2 FYEKMQ (reference sequence). The TCR originated in a man younger than 45 in good health and CMV-seropositive. Sequencing was performed on PBMCs. The V gene is TRBV13, the J gene TRBJ2-7; 10 nucleotides line up with TRBD1. The CDR3 nucleotides read TGTGCCAGCAGCTACCTAGGGACAGGGGCCAACGAGCAGTACTTC. Translating gives CASSYLGTGANEQYF.